The table lists the clone carrying this T cell receptor beta chain with a few counts. Germline V gene data show CDR1 as MDHEN and CDR2 as SYDVKM. V was trimmed by 1 base and J by 5 bases, leaving 14 bases between them. The CDR3 contains 15 residues. The entry originates in a study of STAT5B mutations in CD4+ large granular lymphocyte leukemia. Repertoires were generated with immunoSEQ multiplex PCR, while TCRdb's copy carries only in-frame clones and drops some. The sample contains about 35,000 clones, 65% to 70% of which appear only once. The sequence was obtained from a human donor in good health. The gene calls are TRBV28 and TRBJ1-1, with TRBD1 as a possible D gene (6 bases). The sample comprised CD4+ T cells from blood buffy coats. CDR3 sequence reads: CASSLSTRGRTEAFF. In DNA form, the CDR3 reads TGTGCCAGCAGTTTATCGACCAGGGGAAGAACTGAAGCTTTCTTT.